This TCR beta chain is drawn from a study of CD8 T cells in Susac syndrome. FACS enriched CD8+ TEMRA cells, while bulk CD8+ and CD4+ were negatively isolated. Trimming took 0 bases from V and 2 from J, leaving 9 bases between them. Germline V gene lookup returns CDR1 SGHDT and CDR2 YYEEEE. The CDR3 runs 14 residues. The RNA, about 0.45 to 1 ug, was put through reverse transcription using random hexamers. In TCRdb, the immunoSEQ multiplex PCR reads were re-called with MiXCR into one record per CDR3 protein. The data contain some 110,000 distinct CDR3 sequences, approximately 95% of them singletons. This TCR was recovered from a human donor with multiple sclerosis. The chain joins TRBV5-6 to TRBJ2-7; TRBD1 might be the D (5 bases). Source material: CD8+ T cells from PBMCs. The DNA of the CDR3 is TGTGCCAGCAGCTTGGGAAGGGGCCCCTACGAGCAGTACTTC. Translating it yields CASSLGRGPYEQYF. The full variable domain, in which reference TRBV5-6 and TRBJ2-7 provide the parts outside the CDR3, is DAGVTQSPTHLIKTRGQQVTLRCSPKSGHDTVSWYQQALGQGPQFIFQYYEEEERQRGNFPDRFSGHQFPNYSSELNVNALLLGDSALYLCASSLGRGPYEQYFGPGTRLTVT.